These T cell receptor beta chains were read from a single sample in a study of blood T cell repertoires in COVID-19. The assay was immunoSEQ multiplex PCR, and TCRdb's table has in-frame clones only and misses some. The sample has about 55,000 clones; around 86% are singletons. Sequencing was carried out using peripheral blood. The receptors stem from a woman aged 60-70 years with acute or convalescent COVID-19. Both conserved end residues are part of each CDR3.

J gene: TRBJ2-7
V gene: TRBV18
CDR3 protein: CASSPERQGGEQYF

J gene: TRBJ1-1
V gene: TRBV3-1/TRBV3-2
CDR3 protein: CASSQEPRQRMNTEAFF

J gene: TRBJ2-7
V gene: TRBV9
CDR3 protein: CASSPGHPSSYEQYF

J gene: TRBJ1-2
V gene: TRBV30
CDR3 protein: CAWRQGNYGYTF

J gene: TRBJ1-5
V gene: TRBV18
CDR3 protein: CASSPRGAWSNQPQHF

J gene: TRBJ1-4
V gene: TRBV5-1
CDR3 protein: CASSQDRGVDTNEKLFF

J gene: TRBJ2-7
V gene: TRBV7-9
CDR3 protein: CASSLGAYEQYF

J gene: TRBJ1-3
V gene: TRBV5-1
CDR3 protein: CASSLGYRASGNTIYF

J gene: TRBJ2-5
V gene: TRBV3-1/TRBV3-2
CDR3 protein: CASRDRQETQYF

J gene: TRBJ2-2
V gene: TRBV3-1/TRBV3-2
CDR3 protein: CASSPGPFAGELFF

J gene: TRBJ1-1
V gene: TRBV18
CDR3 protein: CASSPPLRTGGGTEAFF

J gene: TRBJ1-1
V gene: TRBV7-9
CDR3 protein: CASKRQLNTEAFF

J gene: TRBJ2-5
V gene: TRBV6-1
CDR3 protein: CASSEVAGGQETQYF